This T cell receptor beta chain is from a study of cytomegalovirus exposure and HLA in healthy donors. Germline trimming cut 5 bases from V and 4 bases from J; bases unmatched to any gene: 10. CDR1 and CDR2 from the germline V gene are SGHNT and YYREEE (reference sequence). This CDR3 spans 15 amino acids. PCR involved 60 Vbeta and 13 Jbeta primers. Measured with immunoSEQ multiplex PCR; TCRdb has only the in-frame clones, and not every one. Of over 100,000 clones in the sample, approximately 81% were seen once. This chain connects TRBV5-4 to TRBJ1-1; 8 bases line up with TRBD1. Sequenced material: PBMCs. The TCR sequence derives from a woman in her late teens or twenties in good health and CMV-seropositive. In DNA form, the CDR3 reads TGTGCCAGCAGTTTATACAGGGGGACTGGCACTGAAGCTTTCTTT. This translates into CASSLYRGTGTEAFF.